This T cell receptor (beta chain) derives from a study of cytomegalovirus exposure and HLA in healthy donors. The wider study: Unique TCRs numbering roughly 85 million, obtained from HLA-typed donors, made up an early data release. Study-level findings and limits: A later examination showed that TCR association rates differed by HLA locus, with DRB1 most and HLA-C fewest. There was a cluster of highly shared sequence variants that was likely a sequencing artifact.

It was with 60 Vbeta and 13 Jbeta primers that the PCR ran. Repertoires were generated with immunoSEQ multiplex PCR, while TCRdb's copy carries only in-frame clones and drops some. The sample yields about 160,000 clones, 80% to 90% seen once. This clone was observed a single time. Its antigen is currently unknown. Sequencing used PBMCs. The sequence came from a middle-aged man in good health and CMV-seropositive.

The chain's CDR3 is CASSPKTSGMYEQYF. The CDR3 DNA is TGTGCCAGCAGCCCCAAGACTAGCGGGATGTACGAGCAGTACTTC. The chain combines TRBV7-2 with TRBJ2-7; 11 nucleotides match TRBD2. The CDR3 loop spans 15 amino acids. Germline V gene lookup returns CDR1 SGHTA and CDR2 FQGNSA. The V segment lost 5 bases and the J segment 4 bases; nucleotides outside the gene matches: 7.